What follows are 18 T cell receptor beta chains derived from one specimen sequenced in a study of shared clonotypes between healthy human individuals. Some clones are missing from TCRdb's copy, which holds only in-frame ones; the method was immunoSEQ multiplex PCR. The repertoire holds around 2.3 million clones, with more than 90% as singletons. The sequencing input was naive CD4+ T cells sorted from blood. Regarding subset: CD45RA+ positively selected. The receptor source for this set is a man between 18 and 29 years old in good health.

The rearrangement uses TRBV10-1 and TRBJ2-2, with 9 bases identical to TRBD1. Germline values: CDR1 WNHNN, CDR2 SYGVQD (reference sequence). CDR3 length: 13 amino acids. After removal of 6 bases from V and 6 bases from J, the junction contained 2 bases not matched to a gene. Here the CDR3 reads CASRGQGPGELFF. The DNA for the CDR3 is TGCGCCAGCAGGGGACAGGGCCCCGGGGAGCTGTTTTTT.

This sequence joins TRBV5-4 and TRBJ2-5, with D perhaps matching TRBD1 (5 bases). Trimming stripped 3 bases from V and 1 base from J, with 13 bases between. CDR1 and CDR2 (germline): SGHNT, YYREEE (reference sequence). This CDR3 spans 15 amino acids. DNA for the CDR3: TGTGCCAGCAGCTCAATTGACAGCCTCCAAGAGACCCAGTACTTC. This gives the protein CASSSIDSLQETQYF.

The CDR3 region has the DNA TGTGCCAGCAGCCCTGACACGTTCGCAGGGGAAAAACTGTTTTTT. It encodes CASSPDTFAGEKLFF. The chain is built from TRBV11-2 and TRBJ1-4; perhaps TRBD1 as D (5 bases). Germline V gives CDR1 SGHAT, CDR2 FQNNGV. The CDR3 sequence is 15 residues long. V lost 5 bases and J lost 8, with 18 bases in between.

This clone is a singleton in its sample. This chain connects TRBV6-6 to TRBJ2-7; 7 positions agree with TRBD1. CDR3 length: 14 amino acids. V shed 7 bases and J 3 bases; nucleotides not matched to a gene: 9. Germline loops: CDR1 MNHNY, CDR2 SVGAGI (reference sequence). CDR3 region: CASTRQGTDYEQYF. The CDR3 region has the DNA TGTGCCAGCACCCGACAGGGAACGGACTACGAGCAGTACTTC.

V usage is TRBV6-6 and J usage is TRBJ1-5; possibly TRBD1 for D (5 bases). With 7 bases removed from V and 5 bases from J, the gap between germline ends came to 18 bases. Germline-derived CDR1 and CDR2 are MNHNY and SVGAGI (reference sequence). The CDR3 spans 15 residues. This CDR3 is CASKAPEGSHQPQHF. The CDR3 DNA sequence: TGTGCCAGCAAGGCCCCGGAGGGGTCACATCAGCCCCAGCATTTT.

As for this clone: The same CDR3 arises from other DNA sequences in this sample as well. The chain joins TRBV9 to TRBJ2-1; D is ambiguous. Per germline, CDR1 SGDLS and CDR2 YYNGEE. The ends were cut back, 0 bases at V and 5 bases at J, with 6 bases in the middle. The CDR3 runs 13 residues. In nucleotides, the CDR3 is TGTGCCAGCAGCGTAGGTCAGAACAATGAGCAGTTCTTC. This sequence encodes CASSVGQNNEQFF.

V and J are TRBV29-1 and TRBJ2-7; 8 positions agree with TRBD2. CDR3 length: 12 residues. Germline V gene sequence: CDR1 SQVTM, CDR2 ANQGSEA. The CDR3: CEIGRVSYEQYF. Written as DNA, the CDR3 is TGCGAGATCGGGAGGGTTTCTTACGAGCAGTACTTC.

This clone occurred once. The chain links TRBV7-9 to TRBJ2-7; D not resolved. CDR1 SEHNR and CDR2 FQNEAQ come from the germline V gene (reference sequence). The CDR3 length is 17 residues. V gave up 5 bases and J gave up 6 bases, with 26 bases separating them. The CDR3 protein is CASSPGKATPAASEQYF. DNA of the CDR3: TGTGCCAGCAGCCCAGGCAAGGCCACCCCCGCGGCCTCCGAGCAGTACTTC.

A note on this clone: One junction end disagrees with the germline gene, perhaps due to a read error. The V and J genes are TRBV6-6 and TRBJ2-1, with 8 bases fitting TRBD2. Germline loops: CDR1 MNHNY, CDR2 SVGAGI (reference sequence). The CDR3 loop spans 12 amino acids. CDR3 nucleotides: TGTGCCAGCAGTTCAGTAGCGGGATCTTCGCTCTTC. As protein: CASSSVAGSSLF.

In its sample, this clone was seen once. This rearrangement joins TRBV5-4 to TRBJ2-1; D is perhaps TRBD1 (6 bases). There are 15 residues in the CDR3. Between the trimmed V and J ends, which lost 2 bases and 2 bases, there was a span of 11 bases. Germline CDR1 is SGHNT and CDR2 is YYREEE (reference sequence). The CDR3: CASSFQNRAYNEQFF. The CDR3 nucleotides read TGTGCCAGCAGCTTTCAAAACAGGGCCTACAATGAGCAGTTCTTC. The variable domain in full, with the rest retrieved from reference TRBV5-4 and TRBJ2-1, is ETGVTQSPTHLIKTRGQQVTLRCSSQSGHNTVSWYQQALGQGPQFIFQYYREEENGRGNFPPRFSGLQFPNYSSELNVNALELDDSALYLCASSFQNRAYNEQFFGPGTRLTVL.

About this clone itself: This sample includes further DNA sequences coding for the same CDR3. The chain carries TRBV11-3 and TRBJ2-1, with TRBD2 matching over 13 bases. The CDR3 spans 15 residues. Germline lookup yields CDR1 SGHNT and CDR2 YENEEA. Germline trimming cut 4 bases from V and 7 bases from J; bases unmatched to any gene: 4. The CDR3 region has the DNA TGTGCCAGCAGCTCTGGACTAGCGGGAGCAAATGAGCAGTTCTTC. Its translation: CASSSGLAGANEQFF.

V is TRBV5-4 and J is TRBJ1-2, with a weak D call TRBD1 (5 bases). Per germline, CDR1 SGHNT and CDR2 YYREEE (reference sequence). V lost 5 bases and J 1 base, leaving 12 bases between the germline ends. The CDR3 has 14 residues. CDR3 loop: CASRIGTLNYGYTF. The CDR3 nucleotides are TGTGCCAGCAGGATCGGGACGCTTAACTATGGCTACACCTTC.

The rearrangement links TRBV5-1 to TRBJ2-2; the match to TRBD1 covers 10 bases. Trimming at V came to 2 bases and at J to 5 bases, leaving 3 bases not matched to a gene. The CDR3 is 15 amino acids. Germline V gene lookup returns CDR1 SGHRS and CDR2 YFSETQ. The CDR3 sequence: CASSFGTGVTGELFF. DNA for the CDR3: TGCGCCAGCAGCTTCGGGACAGGGGTAACCGGGGAGCTGTTTTTT. Full variable domain (outside the CDR3, taken from reference TRBV5-1 and TRBJ2-2): KAGVTQTPRYLIKTRGQQVTLSCSPISGHRSVSWYQQTPGQGLQFLFEYFSETQRNKGNFPGRFSGRQFSNSRSEMNVSTLELGDSALYLCASSFGTGVTGELFFGEGSRLTVL.

The V call is TRBV6-4, the J call TRBJ1-1; perhaps TRBD1 as D (6 bases). The CDR3 totals 13 residues. The germline CDR1 and CDR2 sequences are MRHNA and SNTAGT. V dropped 3 bases and J dropped 10 bases, with 15 bases sitting between them. The CDR3 loop is CASSDEQGRGAFF. The CDR3, as DNA: TGTGCCAGCAGTGATGAGCAGGGGAGAGGAGCTTTCTTT.

V is TRBV10-3 and J is TRBJ1-1; D unresolved. The V and J ends lost 8 bases and 6 bases respectively, with 16 bases between them. Per the germline V gene, CDR1 is ENHRY and CDR2 is SYGVKD. The CDR3 is made up of 13 amino acids. The DNA of the CDR3 is TGTGCCATCGGTGTCCGCGGCGTCGCTGAAGCTTTCTTT. It is translated as CAIGVRGVAEAFF.

Note on this clone: Other DNA sequences in this specimen translate into the identical CDR3. This chain connects TRBV7-9 to TRBJ1-6, with 10 bases lining up with TRBD1. CDR3 size: 15 residues. Germline V gene data show CDR1 as SEHNR and CDR2 as FQNEAQ (reference sequence). J gave up 10 bases and V 1 base, and 4 bases lay outside the gene matches. The CDR3 reads CASSLGDRGGSPLHF. The DNA of the CDR3 is TGTGCCAGCAGCTTAGGGGACAGGGGCGGATCACCCCTCCACTTT.

J is TRBJ2-2 and V is TRBV9, with D tentatively TRBD2 (6 bases). V lost 1 base, J lost 4 bases, and 14 bases lay in between. The CDR3 covers 16 residues. Germline CDR1 reads SGDLS; CDR2 reads YYNGEE. The CDR3 DNA reads TGTGCCAGCAGCGTAATTAGGGGAGGAGCCACCGGGGAGCTGTTTTTT. Translated, it gives CASSVIRGGATGELFF.

This chain uses TRBV2 with TRBJ2-2; D may be TRBD1 (5 bases). The V and J ends lost 7 bases and 4 bases respectively, with 13 bases between them. The CDR3 totals 14 residues. CDR1 and CDR2 (germline): SNHLY, FYNNEI. In DNA, the CDR3 is TGTGCCAGCAAAAGGGGCCAGAGCACCGGGGAGCTGTTTTTT. The encoded protein is CASKRGQSTGELFF.